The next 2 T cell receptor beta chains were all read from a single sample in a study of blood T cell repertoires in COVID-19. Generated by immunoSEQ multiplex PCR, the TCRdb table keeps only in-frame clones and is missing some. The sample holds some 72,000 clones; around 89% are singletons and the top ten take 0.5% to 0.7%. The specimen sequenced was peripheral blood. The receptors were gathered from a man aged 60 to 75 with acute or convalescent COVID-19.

The CDR3 sequence: CASSLVQNYNSPLHF. The CDR3, as DNA: TGTGCCAGCAGCTTGGTTCAGAACTATAATTCACCCCTCCACTTT. This chain connects TRBV5-6 to TRBJ1-6; no reliable D call. Germline V gene data show CDR1 as SGHDT and CDR2 as YYEEEE. The CDR3 length is 15 residues. V was shortened by 0 bases and J by 3 bases, with 7 bases between the two germline ends.

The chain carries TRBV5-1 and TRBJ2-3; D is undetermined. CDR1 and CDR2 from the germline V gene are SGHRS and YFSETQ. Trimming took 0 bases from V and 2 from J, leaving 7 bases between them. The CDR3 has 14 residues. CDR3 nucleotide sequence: TGCGCCAGCAGCTTGGAGAGCGACACAGATACGCAGTATTTT. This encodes CASSLESDTDTQYF.